Below are 32 T cell receptor beta chains sequenced from a single sample in a study of siplizumab effects on memory and regulatory T cells. Only in-frame clones appear in the TCRdb table, and some are missing; sequencing was by immunoSEQ multiplex PCR. The sample lists roughly 68,000 clones; roughly 80% were seen once. The sample comprised memory CD4+ T cells sorted from blood. The receptors shown here come from a human donor in good health.

This clone was recorded a few times. The chain combines TRBV19 with TRBJ1-2; 7 bases agree with TRBD1. In germline, CDR1 is LNHDA, CDR2 SQIVND (reference sequence). Unmatched junction bases numbered 11, after V lost 7 bases and J lost 6 bases. CDR3 length: 14 residues. The CDR3 sequence: CASIPRGGQNGYTF. DNA for the CDR3: TGTGCCAGTATCCCCCGGGGGGGACAGAATGGCTACACCTTC.

The chain is built from TRBV7-5 and TRBJ1-4. TRBV7-5 is a documented pseudogene. CDR3 length: 15 residues. CDR3 region: CAGSGGEVTNEKLFF. The DNA of the CDR3 is TGTGCCGGATCCGGGGGAGAAGTGACTAATGAAAAACTGTTTTTT.

The chain links TRBV7-9 to TRBJ2-2, with unresolved D. The germline V gene has CDR1 SEHNR and CDR2 FQNEAQ (reference sequence). This CDR3 spans 14 amino acids. V shed 8 bases and J shed 5 bases, with 15 bases lying between them. The CDR3 coding sequence is TGTGCCAGCCGCGAGCCCGTCAGGACCGGGGAGCTGTTTTTT. This encodes CASREPVRTGELFF.

This chain uses TRBV18 with TRBJ2-4, with 10 positions matching TRBD1. The germline CDR1 and CDR2 sequences are KGHSH and LQKENI. Unmatched junction bases numbered 4, after V lost 3 bases and J lost 8 bases. The CDR3 is 14 amino acids. CDR3 sequence: CASSPGDRGDIQYF. The CDR3 nucleotides read TGTGCCAGCTCACCGGGGGACAGGGGCGACATTCAGTACTTC.

J is TRBJ2-3 and V is TRBV15; the D gene could be TRBD1 or TRBD2 (5 bases each). V gave up 8 bases and J gave up 7 bases, with 16 bases separating them. There are 13 residues in the CDR3. The germline CDR1 and CDR2 sequences are LNHNV and YYDKDF (reference sequence). CDR3 residues: CATQAPGPYTQYF. CDR3 bases: TGTGCCACCCAAGCTCCGGGACCCTATACGCAGTATTTT.

This rearrangement joins TRBV5-4 to TRBJ2-2; D gene uncertain. The CDR3 consists of 13 residues. CDR1 is SGHNT, CDR2 YYREEE, per germline (reference sequence). The V end lost 2 bases, the J end lost 4 bases, and 6 bases lay between the germline ends. This CDR3 is CASSLRATGELFF. The CDR3 region has the DNA TGTGCCAGCAGCTTAAGGGCCACCGGGGAGCTGTTTTTT.

V is TRBV12-5 and J is TRBJ2-7, with 10 nucleotides matching TRBD1. This CDR3 comprises 14 residues. V shed 1 base and J 3 bases; nucleotides not matched to a gene: 0. Germline CDR1 reads LGHNT; CDR2 reads FRNRAP. This CDR3 is CASGLGDRGYEQYF. The CDR3 coding sequence is TGTGCTAGTGGTTTGGGGGACAGGGGCTACGAGCAGTACTTC.

The V gene is TRBV7-3, the J gene TRBJ2-1, with 8 bases matching TRBD2. From germline, CDR1 is SGHTA and CDR2 FQGTGA. Losses at the gene ends were 5 bases for V and 3 bases for J; bases not matched to a gene: 3. The CDR3 loop spans 14 amino acids. The CDR3, as DNA: TGTGCCAGCAGCCCCGGGAGGGGCTACAATGAGCAGTTCTTC. Its protein product is CASSPGRGYNEQFF.

Worth noting for this clone: Other DNA variants within this sample encode the same CDR3. This chain uses TRBV27 with TRBJ2-1; D gene unclear. The ends were cut back, 9 bases at V and 7 bases at J, with 10 bases in the middle. CDR1 is MNHEY and CDR2 is SMNVEV in the germline V gene (reference sequence). CDR3 length: 11 residues. The CDR3 sequence is CASSRGNEQFF. The CDR3, as DNA: TGTGCCAGTTCCCGAGGTAATGAGCAGTTCTTC.

Remarks on this clone: This CDR3 is also generated by other DNA sequences in the sample. The V call is TRBV6-6, the J call TRBJ1-5, with a weak D call TRBD1 (6 bases). CDR3 length: 15 amino acids. Germline V gives CDR1 MNHNY, CDR2 SVGAGI (reference sequence). The ends were cut back, 6 bases at V and 2 bases at J, with 14 bases in the middle. The CDR3 bases are TGTGCCAGCAGACGAACAGGGAGAGGCAATCAGCCCCAGCATTTT. It yields the protein CASRRTGRGNQPQHF.

The chain joins TRBV6-5 to TRBJ1-1; D ambiguous. The CDR3 extends over 11 amino acids. Per germline, CDR1 MNHEY and CDR2 SVGAGI. V dropped 2 bases and J dropped 5 bases, with 3 bases sitting between them. CDR3 amino acids: CASSYHTEAFF. Written as DNA, the CDR3 is TGTGCCAGCAGTTACCATACTGAAGCTTTCTTT.

The chain has TRBV7-2 and TRBJ2-7, with unresolved D. The CDR3 spans 15 residues. Looked up from germline, CDR1 is SGHTA and CDR2 is FQGNSA. Deletions cut 5 bases from V and 6 bases from J, with 20 bases between. The CDR3 DNA sequence: TGTGCCAGCAGCCCCTCTAGTGGCTTTTTCTCCGAGCAGTACTTC. It specifies CASSPSSGFFSEQYF.

The chain carries TRBV7-9 and TRBJ2-1; the D gene is possibly TRBD2 (5 bases). This CDR3 has 17 amino acids. CDR1 SEHNR and CDR2 FQNEAQ come from the germline V gene (reference sequence). The V end lost 1 base, the J end lost 4 bases, and 17 bases lay between the germline ends. This chain's CDR3 is CASSLVRGVEGYNEQFF. The DNA of the CDR3 is TGTGCCAGCAGCTTAGTTCGGGGAGTAGAGGGTTACAATGAGCAGTTCTTC.

The genes are TRBV19 and TRBJ1-5; no clear D gene. Per germline, CDR1 LNHDA and CDR2 SQIVND (reference sequence). V was shortened by 5 bases and J by 7 bases, with 12 bases between the two germline ends. There are 13 residues in the CDR3. CDR3 region: CASSYLILQPQHF. DNA of the CDR3: TGTGCCAGTAGTTACCTTATTCTGCAGCCCCAGCATTTT.

J is TRBJ2-6 and V is TRBV2; TRBD1 aligns across 11 bases. The CDR3 is made up of 17 amino acids. CDR1 SNHLY and CDR2 FYNNEI come from the germline V gene. After removal of 8 bases from V and 0 bases from J, the junction contained 6 bases not matched to a gene. The CDR3 reads CASGQGAGSSGANVLTF. In DNA, the CDR3 is TGTGCCAGCGGACAGGGGGCAGGGTCCTCTGGGGCCAACGTCCTGACTTTC.

CDR3 nucleotide sequence: TGTGCCAGCAGTCTCCGGGACTCCAGGGGCACAGATACGCAGTATTTT. Translated: CASSLRDSRGTDTQYF. The chain links TRBV2 to TRBJ2-3; the D gene is possibly TRBD2 (6 bases). CDR3 size: 16 residues. V was clipped by 5 bases and J by 1 base, with 16 bases between them. Germline V gene data show CDR1 as SNHLY and CDR2 as FYNNEI.

The chain has TRBV6-6 and TRBJ1-2, with D possibly matching TRBD1 (6 bases). The ends were cut back, 4 bases at V and 7 bases at J, with 22 bases in the middle. The CDR3 runs 16 residues. Germline values: CDR1 MNHNY, CDR2 SVGAGI (reference sequence). CDR3 loop: CASSSSSFGQLGGYTF. The DNA for the CDR3 is TGTGCCAGCAGTTCCTCGAGCTTCGGACAGTTAGGTGGCTACACCTTC.

The V call is TRBV7-2, the J call TRBJ1-5; D is perhaps TRBD1 (6 bases). Germline CDR1 reads SGHTA; CDR2 reads FQGNSA. There are 14 residues in the CDR3. The V and J ends lost 5 bases and 6 bases respectively, with 14 bases between them. CDR3 in amino acids: CASSPGQGGQPQHF. The CDR3, as DNA: TGTGCCAGCAGCCCGGGACAAGGCGGTCAGCCCCAGCATTTT.

Only a few counts were recorded for this clone. V usage is TRBV6-5 and J usage is TRBJ1-1; perhaps TRBD1 as D (5 bases). The CDR3 consists of 14 residues. Trimming removed 2 bases from V and 6 bases from J, with 13 bases in between. CDR1 and CDR2 from the germline V gene are MNHEY and SVGAGI. The CDR3 DNA reads as TGTGCCAGCAGTTACAGGCAGGGTGGGTCTGAAGCTTTCTTT. Protein: CASSYRQGGSEAFF.

This chain connects TRBV6-1 to TRBJ1-5, with no clear D. Trimming took off 0 bases at V and 8 bases at J, with 17 bases between the two ends. Germline V gene sequence: CDR1 MNHNS, CDR2 SASEGT. The CDR3 runs to 16 residues. The CDR3 loop is CASSEAEGSRIKPQHF. CDR3 coding DNA: TGTGCCAGCAGTGAAGCGGAGGGTTCCCGAATCAAGCCCCAGCATTTT.

The chain's CDR3 is CASSFSDRVNTEAFF. Written as DNA, the CDR3 is TGTGCCAGCAGCTTCTCTGACAGGGTCAACACTGAAGCTTTCTTT. The chain joins TRBV11-1 to TRBJ1-1, with 7 bases lining up with TRBD1. CDR1 and CDR2 from the germline V gene are SGHAT and FQDESV (reference sequence). J lost 2 bases, V lost 3 bases, and 6 bases had no gene match. CDR3 size: 15 residues.

The rearrangement joins TRBV9 to TRBJ2-1; maybe TRBD2 (6 bases). Germline CDR1 and CDR2: SGDLS and YYNGEE. V dropped 3 bases and J dropped 9 bases, with 22 bases sitting between them. This CDR3 is built from 16 residues. CDR3 in amino acids: CASSGQVAAKRREQFF. CDR3 bases: TGTGCCAGCAGCGGTCAGGTAGCGGCTAAAAGGCGTGAGCAGTTCTTC.

This clone appeared once. The J gene is TRBJ2-5, the V gene TRBV27, with D perhaps matching TRBD1 or TRBD2 (5 bases each). The germline CDR1 and CDR2 sequences are MNHEY and SMNVEV (reference sequence). With 3 bases removed from V and 5 bases from J, the gap between germline ends came to 13 bases. The CDR3 has 14 amino acids. CDR3 sequence (DNA): TGTGCCAGCAGTTTCAATCTGGGGGAGGAGACCCAGTACTTC. This gives the protein CASSFNLGEETQYF.

The gene calls are TRBV5-4 and TRBJ2-7; 7 bases agree with TRBD1. Germline loops: CDR1 SGHNT, CDR2 YYREEE (reference sequence). V trimming: 3 bases; J trimming: 5 bases; junction bases outside the gene matches: 5. The CDR3 runs to 13 residues. The CDR3, as DNA: TGTGCCAGCAGCTATCCGGGACAGAACGAGCAGTACTTC. Encoded protein: CASSYPGQNEQYF.

This clone appeared many times. The sample contains more than one DNA sequence encoding this CDR3. CDR3 amino acids: CASRGTSGGTDTQYF. In nucleotides, the CDR3 is TGTGCCAGCAGGGGGACTAGCGGGGGCACAGATACGCAGTATTTT. The chain carries TRBV2 and TRBJ2-3, with 13 bases aligning to TRBD2. V was clipped by 6 bases and J by 1 base; unmatched bases: 1. The germline V gene has CDR1 SNHLY and CDR2 FYNNEI. CDR3 length: 15 residues.

V and J are TRBV7-8 and TRBJ2-3; TRBD2 matches at 8 bases. The CDR3 is made up of 16 amino acids. Germline V gene lookup returns CDR1 SGHVS and CDR2 FQNEAQ. V gave up 1 base and J gave up 0 bases; unmatched junction bases: 3. The CDR3 nucleotides are TGTGCCAGCAGCTTAGGGGTAGCGGGGAGCACAGATACGCAGTATTTT. Translation gives CASSLGVAGSTDTQYF.

The V gene is TRBV7-9, the J gene TRBJ2-7, with TRBD1 matching over 10 bases. With 5 bases clipped from V and 4 bases from J, the junction kept 2 bases outside the gene matches. The CDR3 is made up of 13 amino acids. Germline V gene data show CDR1 as SEHNR and CDR2 as FQNEAQ (reference sequence). DNA of the CDR3: TGTGCCAGCAGCGACAGGGGGCCTTACGAGCAGTACTTC. This encodes CASSDRGPYEQYF.

This clone was picked up a small number of times. This chain connects TRBV19 to TRBJ1-5; no firm D call. The CDR3 totals 14 residues. Germline CDR1 LNHDA, CDR2 SQIVND (reference sequence). The V and J ends lost 10 bases and 3 bases respectively, with 16 bases between them. CDR3 sequence: CATGDQQINQPQHF. CDR3 DNA sequence: TGTGCCACTGGCGACCAACAGATCAATCAGCCCCAGCATTTT.

The chain uses TRBV4-1 and TRBJ1-1, with D perhaps matching TRBD1 (5 bases). This CDR3 is built from 14 residues. V gave up 6 bases and J gave up 5 bases, with 16 bases separating them. CDR1 MGHRA and CDR2 YSYEKL come from the germline V gene. Here the CDR3 DNA reads TGCGCCAGCAGGGGGCTCCTAAAAGGGACTGAAGCTTTCTTT. Protein: CASRGLLKGTEAFF.

Regarding this clone: An end of the junction differs from the germline gene, which may be a read error. This CDR3 is also generated by other DNA sequences in the sample. V is TRBV4-1 and J is TRBJ1-1; D remains unclear. The CDR3 is 14 residues long. CDR1 and CDR2 from the germline V gene are MGHRA and YSYEKL. The CDR3 DNA follows: TGCGCCAGCAGCCTAGGGTTGGAGAACACTGAGGCTTTCTTT. Residues: CASSLGLENTEAFF.

This clone occurred a few times. The chain employs TRBV9 and TRBJ2-1; TRBD2 is a possible D gene (6 bases). The CDR3 contains 19 residues. V was clipped by 0 bases and J by 0 bases, with 19 bases between them. Per germline, CDR1 SGDLS and CDR2 YYNGEE. CDR3 in amino acids: CASSVGLGRVISSYNEQFF. CDR3 in DNA: TGTGCCAGCAGCGTAGGACTAGGGAGAGTCATTAGCTCCTACAATGAGCAGTTCTTC.

This clone has more than one count but fewer than ten. The rearrangement joins TRBV11-2 to TRBJ1-2, with D possibly TRBD1 on 6 matching bases. Germline V lookup: CDR1 SGHAT, CDR2 FQNNGV. Trimming removed 4 bases at V and 8 bases at J, with 14 bases between. The CDR3 contains 13 residues. CDR3 sequence (DNA): TGTGCCAGCAGCTGGAACAGGGTAAACGGCTACACCTTC. It is translated as CASSWNRVNGYTF.